This paragraph covers one T cell receptor beta chain sequence. Its antigen is unidentified. These data are taken from a study of cytotoxic CD8 clonotypes in ibrutinib-treated CLL. Overall study results and limits: The study found public clonotypes uncommon, contracting or stable on treatment.

V was pared by 4 bases and J by 7 bases, with 12 bases of the junction left unmatched. This CDR3 is 15 amino acids long. The germline CDR1 and CDR2 sequences are MGHRA and YSYEKL. Using immunoSEQ multiplex PCR, the repertoire was profiled, and TCRdb retains in-frame clones only, with some absent. The data hold over 200,000 clones, with more than 70% observed a single time. Sequenced material: PBMCs, taken after 12 months of ibrutinib treatment. The clonotype was recovered from a human donor with chronic lymphocytic leukemia. V is TRBV4-1 and J is TRBJ2-7; the match to TRBD1 covers 8 bases. CDR3 protein: CASSPRTGTHGEQYF. The CDR3 DNA follows: TGCGCCAGCAGCCCCAGGACAGGGACCCATGGGGAGCAGTACTTC.